The entry below describes one T cell receptor beta chain. As yet, its antigen is unknown. With V trimmed by 6 bases and J by 6 bases, 11 bases remained unmatched. The V gene's germline CDR1 is SQVTM and CDR2 ANQGSEA. CDR3 size: 15 residues. The source of the sample is a study of CD8+ T cells in alopecia areata. Regarding the study as a whole: With patients, TCR sharing proved less clear than in mice, a difference possibly related to HLA. Lesional tissue from the scalp (especially in alopecia totalis/universalis) showed higher clonality than normal scalp. Scalp sequencing captures resident alphabeta T cells of normal skin too.

It was from alopecia areata patients that lesional scalp punch biopsies and peripheral blood were collected. Sequencing relied on a cDNA template that was reverse transcribed from extracted RNA. Measured with immunoSEQ multiplex PCR; TCRdb has only the in-frame clones, and not every one. Of hundreds of thousands of clones in the sample, 50% to 65% were seen once. The chain carries TRBV29-1 and TRBJ2-1; TRBD2 aligns across 10 bases. The sample in question was CD4+ T cells sorted from blood, obtained at week 0. The TCR was taken from a human donor with alopecia areata. CDR3 loop: CSVVPGLASGNEQFF. The DNA of the CDR3 is TGCAGCGTAGTTCCGGGACTAGCGTCAGGCAATGAGCAGTTCTTC.